One sample yielded the 21 T cell receptor beta chains listed below, sequenced in a study of shared clonotypes between healthy human individuals. Profiling relied on immunoSEQ multiplex PCR, and the TCRdb table lists in-frame clones only, not all of them. The sample holds about 2.4 million clones, just over 90% seen once. Sequencing input: naive CD4+ T cells sorted from blood. Subset: CD45RA+ positively selected. Receptor source: a man aged 18 to 30 in good health.

The chain recombines TRBV29-1 with TRBJ1-1; D is ambiguous. Germline V gene data show CDR1 as SQVTM and CDR2 as ANQGSEA. V lost 3 bases and J 6 bases, leaving 8 bases between the germline ends. This CDR3 comprises 11 residues. This chain's CDR3 is CSVEPVSEAFF. The CDR3 DNA reads as TGCAGCGTTGAGCCGGTTTCTGAAGCTTTCTTT.

J is TRBJ1-1 and V is TRBV2; D is perhaps TRBD1 (6 bases). Germline-derived CDR1 and CDR2 are SNHLY and FYNNEI. The CDR3 loop spans 12 amino acids. V dropped 6 bases and J dropped 4 bases, with 9 bases sitting between them. DNA for the CDR3: TGTGCCAGCAGAGAGGACAGCACTGAAGCTTTCTTT. This translates into CASREDSTEAFF.

The chain has TRBV4-3 and TRBJ1-4, with D unresolved. Germline loops: CDR1 LGHNA, CDR2 YSLEER. Trimming cost V 0 bases and J 8 bases, with 7 bases left between them. The CDR3 length is 13 residues. The CDR3 here is CASSQDRREKLFF. In nucleotides, the CDR3 is TGCGCCAGCAGCCAAGATCGTAGAGAAAAACTGTTTTTT.

The V call is TRBV5-1, the J call TRBJ2-7; the match to TRBD1 covers 9 bases. V shed 4 bases, J shed 5 bases, and the junction held 10 bases outside the gene matches. Germline V CDR1 and CDR2: SGHRS, YFSETQ. The CDR3 loop spans 15 amino acids. The CDR3 protein is CASSPRDRGSNEQYF. The CDR3 DNA sequence: TGCGCCAGCAGCCCGAGAGACAGGGGGTCGAACGAGCAGTACTTC.

Worth noting for this clone: Other DNA sequences from this sample encode an identical CDR3 as well. J is TRBJ2-7 and V is TRBV20-1; no definite D call. The germline V and J ends were trimmed by 3 bases and 4 bases, with 7 bases remaining between them. The V gene's germline CDR1 is DFQATT and CDR2 SNEGSKA (reference sequence). CDR3 length: 11 amino acids. CDR3 residues: CSASRDYEQYF. CDR3 sequence (DNA): TGCAGTGCTAGTAGAGATTACGAGCAGTACTTC.

The chain joins TRBV7-3 to TRBJ2-3; D is perhaps TRBD2 (6 bases). CDR1 SGHTA and CDR2 FQGTGA come from the germline V gene. Trimming shortened V by 2 bases and J by 2 bases, and 11 bases separated the two germline ends. This CDR3 is 15 amino acids long. The CDR3 protein is CASSLGGAPTDTQYF. The CDR3 bases are TGTGCCAGCAGCTTAGGCGGGGCCCCCACAGATACGCAGTATTTT.

The J gene is TRBJ2-7, the V gene TRBV7-3, with 7 bases identical to TRBD2. This CDR3 contains 14 residues. Germline lookup yields CDR1 SGHTA and CDR2 FQGTGA. V gave up 5 bases and J gave up 3 bases; unmatched junction bases: 7. The CDR3 region is CASSENSGDYEQYF. The CDR3 bases are TGTGCCAGCAGCGAGAACAGCGGGGACTACGAGCAGTACTTC.

J is TRBJ1-2 and V is TRBV7-9; TRBD1 might be the D (6 bases). The CDR3 length is 16 residues. V shed 0 bases and J shed 6 bases, with 17 bases lying between them. Germline-derived CDR1 and CDR2 are SEHNR and FQNEAQ (reference sequence). CDR3 bases: TGTGCCAGCAGCTTAGCGCAGTGGACAGAGGAAAATGGCTACACCTTC. This codes for CASSLAQWTEENGYTF. Full variable domain (missing parts from reference TRBV7-9 and TRBJ1-2): DTGVSQNPRHKITKRGQNVTFRCDPISEHNRLYWYRQTLGQGPEFLTYFQNEAQLEKSRLLSDRFSAERPKGSFSTLEIQRTEQGDSAMYLCASSLAQWTEENGYTFGSGTRLTVV.

The chain is built from TRBV10-2 and TRBJ1-6; 11 bases fit TRBD1. Trimming took 4 bases from V and 10 from J; bases not matched to a gene: 12. The CDR3 covers 17 residues. Germline loops: CDR1 WSHSY, CDR2 SAAADI. The DNA of the CDR3 is TGCGCCAGCAGTGGTTACCTCGGGACAGGGGGTCTCTCACCCCTCCACTTT. Encoded protein: CASSGYLGTGGLSPLHF.

Of note for this clone: Within the sample, other DNA sequences also encode this same CDR3. This chain links TRBV7-2 with TRBJ1-4; no clear D gene. The CDR3 spans 12 residues. The germline CDR1 and CDR2 sequences are SGHTA and FQGNSA. The V end was cut by 3 bases, the J end by 3 bases, with 2 bases between. The CDR3: CASSFSNEKLFF. The CDR3 DNA follows: TGTGCCAGCAGCTTCTCTAATGAAAAACTGTTTTTT.

This chain connects TRBV2 to TRBJ1-6; 8 bases align to TRBD1. Germline V CDR1 and CDR2: SNHLY, FYNNEI. Trimming at V came to 7 bases and at J to 9 bases, leaving 11 bases not matched to a gene. CDR3 size: 15 residues. The CDR3 region is CASTLSVQGGSPLHF. Here the CDR3 DNA reads TGTGCCAGCACCCTTTCGGTACAGGGGGGTTCACCCCTCCACTTT.

V is TRBV19 and J is TRBJ1-5, with TRBD1 as a possible D gene (5 bases). Trimming stripped 6 bases from V and 5 bases from J, with 17 bases between. From germline, CDR1 is LNHDA and CDR2 SQIVND (reference sequence). The CDR3 sequence is 15 residues long. Here the CDR3 DNA reads TGTGCCAGTAGGGCCTGGGACTCACTATATCAGCCCCAGCATTTT. Translating it yields CASRAWDSLYQPQHF.

Turning to this clone: The same CDR3 is also encoded by other DNA sequences in this sample. The chain couples TRBV18 to TRBJ2-1; TRBD2 agrees at 7 bases. Germline CDR1 KGHSH, CDR2 LQKENI. The CDR3 is 16 amino acids. J gave up 5 bases and V 0 bases, and 7 bases lay outside the gene matches. CDR3 region: CASSPPSGGSDNEQFF. For the CDR3, the DNA is TGTGCCAGCTCACCACCGTCTGGCGGGAGCGACAATGAGCAGTTCTTC.

The chain has TRBV6-1 and TRBJ1-4; TRBD1 might be the D (5 bases). CDR1 is MNHNS and CDR2 is SASEGT in the germline V gene. Trimming took off 8 bases at V and 4 bases at J, with 14 bases between the two ends. CDR3 length: 14 amino acids. CDR3 amino acids: CASVMGLINEKLFF. As DNA, the CDR3 is TGTGCCAGCGTGATGGGACTGATTAATGAAAAACTGTTTTTT.

This chain uses TRBV6-5 with TRBJ2-7; 7 nucleotides line up with TRBD2. This CDR3 spans 15 amino acids. Germline CDR1 is MNHEY and CDR2 is SVGAGI. Losses at the gene ends were 2 bases for V and 2 bases for J; bases not matched to a gene: 6. In nucleotides, the CDR3 is TGTGCCAGCAGTTACGTAGCGGGCCTAGCCTACGAGCAGTACTTC. Translated: CASSYVAGLAYEQYF.

Here the CDR3 DNA reads TGCGCCAGCAGCCCCCAGACAGGGCTCACCGGGGAGCTGTTTTTT. Residues: CASSPQTGLTGELFF. V gene TRBV5-1 combines with J gene TRBJ2-2; the match to TRBD1 covers 7 bases. J was trimmed by 4 bases and V by 4 bases; bases with no gene match: 7. Germline V lookup: CDR1 SGHRS, CDR2 YFSETQ. This CDR3 spans 15 amino acids.

The V gene is TRBV20-1, the J gene TRBJ2-1; D is ambiguous. This CDR3 comprises 10 residues. The germline V gene has CDR1 DFQATT and CDR2 SNEGSKA (reference sequence). The ends were cut back, 8 bases at V and 4 bases at J, with 6 bases in the middle. This CDR3 reads CSLVYNEQFF. CDR3 DNA sequence: TGCAGTTTGGTTTACAATGAGCAGTTCTTC.

This clone has only a few counts. The V and J genes are TRBV7-9 and TRBJ1-1; 9 nucleotides match TRBD1. V shed 6 bases and J 4 bases; nucleotides not matched to a gene: 9. There are 15 residues in the CDR3. CDR1 and CDR2 from the germline V gene are SEHNR and FQNEAQ (reference sequence). In nucleotides, the CDR3 is TGTGCCAGCAGTGAAACAGGGGGCTTAGGCACTGAAGCTTTCTTT. This encodes CASSETGGLGTEAFF.

This chain joins TRBV10-1 and TRBJ1-3, with D perhaps matching TRBD1 (6 bases). This CDR3 has 15 residues. V was pared by 4 bases and J by 0 bases, with 10 bases between. The germline V gene encodes CDR1 WNHNN and CDR2 SYGVQD (reference sequence). CDR3 sequence: CASSADSASGNTIYF. CDR3 nucleotide sequence: TGCGCCAGCAGTGCGGACAGCGCCTCTGGAAACACCATATATTTT.

The chain has TRBV25-1 and TRBJ2-4; 8 bases map to TRBD1. The CDR3 is 15 amino acids. J lost 6 bases, V lost 4 bases, and 8 bases had no gene match. Germline V lookup: CDR1 MGHDK, CDR2 SYGVNS. CDR3 residues: CASSAPGQGGNIQYF. CDR3 in DNA: TGTGCCAGCAGTGCACCTGGACAGGGAGGAAACATTCAGTACTTC.

The J gene is TRBJ2-1, the V gene TRBV11-2; TRBD2 aligns across 7 bases. Per germline, CDR1 SGHAT and CDR2 FQNNGV. CDR3 length: 19 residues. V shed 5 bases and J 3 bases; nucleotides not matched to a gene: 19. CDR3 nucleotides: TGTGCCAGCAGCGACCTTTTACAGCTTAGGCTAGCGGTCTACAATGAGCAGTTCTTC. Protein: CASSDLLQLRLAVYNEQFF.